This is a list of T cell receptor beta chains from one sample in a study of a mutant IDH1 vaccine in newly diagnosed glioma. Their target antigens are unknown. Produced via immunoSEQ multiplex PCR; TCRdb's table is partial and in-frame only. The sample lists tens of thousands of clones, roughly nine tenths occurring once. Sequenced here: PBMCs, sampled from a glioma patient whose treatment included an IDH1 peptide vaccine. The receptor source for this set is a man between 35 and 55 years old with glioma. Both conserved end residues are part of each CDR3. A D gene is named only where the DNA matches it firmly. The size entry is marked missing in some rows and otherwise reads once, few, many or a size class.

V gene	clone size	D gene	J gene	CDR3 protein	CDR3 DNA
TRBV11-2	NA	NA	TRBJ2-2	CASTKTTGSGTGELFF	TGTGCCAGCACCAAAACGACGGGATCGGGCACCGGGGAGCTGTTTTTT
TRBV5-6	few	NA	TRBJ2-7	CASSWTGTALYEQYF	TGTGCCAGCAGCTGGACCGGGACCGCTTTATACGAGCAGTACTTC
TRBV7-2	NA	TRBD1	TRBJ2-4	CASSPSGQGHIQYF	TGTGCCAGCAGCCCGAGCGGACAGGGGCACATTCAGTACTTC
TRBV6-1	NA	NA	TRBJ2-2	CASSAEVRENTGELFF	TGTGCCAGCAGTGCCGAGGTCCGGGAGAACACCGGGGAGCTGTTTTTT
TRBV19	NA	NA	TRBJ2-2	CASTLAMTGELFF	TGTGCCAGTACACTAGCAATGACCGGGGAGCTGTTTTTT
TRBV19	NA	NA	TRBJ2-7	CASSTRVTYEQYF	TGTGCCAGTAGTACCAGGGTTACCTACGAGCAGTACTTC
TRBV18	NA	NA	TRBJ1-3	CASSPGDRSGNTIYF	TGTGCCAGCTCACCAGGGGATCGCTCTGGAAACACCATATATTTT
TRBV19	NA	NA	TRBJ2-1	CASSSIYWFDNEQFF	TGTGCCAGTAGCTCTATTTACTGGTTTGACAATGAGCAGTTCTTC
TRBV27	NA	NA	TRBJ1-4	CASSTPGATNEKLFF	TGTGCCAGCAGTACCCCGGGGGCAACTAATGAAAAACTGTTTTTT
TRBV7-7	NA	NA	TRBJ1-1	CASSLVYNTEAFF	TGTGCTAGCAGCTTAGTTTATAACACTGAAGCTTTCTTT
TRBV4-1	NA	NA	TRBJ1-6	CASSYQGTNSPLHF	TGCGCCAGCAGCTATCAAGGGACTAATTCACCCCTCCACTTT
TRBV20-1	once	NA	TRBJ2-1	CSVLAYEQFF	TGCAGTGTTCTAGCCTATGAGCAGTTCTTC
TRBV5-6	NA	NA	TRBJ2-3	CASTRIGYSTDTQYF	TGTGCCAGCACCCGCATCGGCTATAGCACAGATACGCAGTATTTT
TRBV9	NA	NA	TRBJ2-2	CASSVGNTGELFF	TGTGCCAGCAGCGTCGGGAACACCGGGGAGCTGTTTTTT
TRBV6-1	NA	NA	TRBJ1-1	CASTFSAYTEAFF	TGTGCCAGCACCTTTTCGGCCTACACTGAAGCTTTCTTT
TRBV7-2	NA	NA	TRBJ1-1	CASSSGTAFF	TGTGCCAGCAGCTCCGGTACAGCTTTCTTT
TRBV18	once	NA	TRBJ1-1	CASSPDSGGAFF	TGTGCCAGCTCGCCGGACAGTGGTGGAGCTTTCTTT
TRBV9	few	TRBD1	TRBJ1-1	CASTRQGSPITEAFF	TGTGCCAGTACCCGACAGGGGTCACCGATCACTGAAGCTTTCTTT
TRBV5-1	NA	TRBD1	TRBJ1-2	CASSLGQGSYGYTF	TGCGCCAGCAGCTTGGGACAGGGGTCCTATGGCTACACCTTC
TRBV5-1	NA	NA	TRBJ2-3	CASSTGSPSTDTQYF	TGCGCCAGCAGTACCGGTTCGCCCAGCACAGATACGCAGTATTTT
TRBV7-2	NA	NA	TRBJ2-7	CASSLGIGEQYF	TGTGCCAGCAGCTTAGGAATTGGCGAGCAGTACTTC
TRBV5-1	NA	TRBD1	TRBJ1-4	CASSSGQVPFNEKLFF	TGCGCCAGCAGCTCCGGACAGGTTCCATTTAATGAAAAACTGTTTTTT
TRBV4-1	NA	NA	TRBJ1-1	CASSPPQGNTEAFF	TGCGCCAGCAGCCCCCCCCAGGGCAACACTGAAGCTTTCTTT
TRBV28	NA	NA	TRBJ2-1	CASITLGAAGDNEQFF	TGTGCCAGCATCACGCTAGGGGCAGCAGGAGACAATGAGCAGTTCTTC
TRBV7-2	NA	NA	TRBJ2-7	CASSPTGTIEQYF	TGTGCCAGCAGCCCAACCGGGACGATCGAGCAGTACTTC
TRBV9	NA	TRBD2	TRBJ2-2	CASSATYSGYGGELFF	TGTGCCAGCAGCGCCACTTATAGCGGGTACGGCGGGGAGCTGTTTTTT
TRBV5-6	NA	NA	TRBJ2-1	CASSLGTGRKGQFF	TGTGCCAGCAGCTTGGGGACGGGGCGGAAGGGGCAGTTCTTC
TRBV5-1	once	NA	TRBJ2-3	CASTQGTDTQYF	TGCGCCAGCACCCAGGGAACAGATACGCAGTATTTT
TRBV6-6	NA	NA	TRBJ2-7	CASSRLSYEQYF	TGTGCCAGCAGCCGTCTATCCTACGAGCAGTACTTC
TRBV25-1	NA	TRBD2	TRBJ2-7	CASINRLAGGHEQYF	TGTGCCAGCATCAACAGACTAGCGGGAGGCCACGAGCAGTACTTC
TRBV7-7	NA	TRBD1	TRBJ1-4	CASSVGQGFEKLFF	TGTGCCAGCAGCGTGGGACAGGGGTTTGAAAAACTGTTTTTT
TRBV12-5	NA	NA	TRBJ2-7	CASGVYLAYEQYF	TGTGCTAGTGGTGTCTATTTGGCCTACGAGCAGTACTTC
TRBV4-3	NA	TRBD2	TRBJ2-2	CASSQPRLAGGMNTGELFF	TGCGCCAGCAGCCAACCCCGACTAGCGGGAGGGATGAACACCGGGGAGCTGTTTTTT
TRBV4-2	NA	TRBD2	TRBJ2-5	CASSQDTSGSSETQYF	TGTGCCAGCAGCCAAGATACTAGCGGGAGCTCGGAGACCCAGTACTTC
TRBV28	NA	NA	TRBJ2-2	CASSPEGRNTGELFF	TGTGCCAGCAGCCCAGAGGGCAGGAATACCGGGGAGCTGTTTTTT
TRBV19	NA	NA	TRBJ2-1	CASSIFARGGNEQFF	TGTGCCAGTAGTATATTCGCCAGGGGTGGTAATGAGCAGTTCTTC
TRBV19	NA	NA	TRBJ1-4	CASKKATNEKLFF	TGTGCCAGTAAAAAGGCGACTAATGAAAAACTGTTTTTT
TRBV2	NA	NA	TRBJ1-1	CARTRGTVNTEAFF	TGTGCCCGCACGCGCGGGACGGTGAACACTGAAGCTTTCTTT
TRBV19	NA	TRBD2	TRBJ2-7	CASSPGLAGGLSSYEQYF	TGTGCCAGCTCGCCGGGACTAGCGGGAGGGTTGAGCTCCTACGAGCAGTACTTC
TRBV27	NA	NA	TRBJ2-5	CASSLSRGQETQYF	TGTGCCAGCAGTTTAAGTCGGGGGCAAGAGACCCAGTACTTC
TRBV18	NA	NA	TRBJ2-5	CASSPGQETQYF	TGTGCCAGCTCACCGGGACAAGAGACCCAGTACTTC
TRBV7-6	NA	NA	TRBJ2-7	CASSLSIGEQYF	TGTGCCAGCAGCTTGAGTATAGGCGAGCAGTACTTC
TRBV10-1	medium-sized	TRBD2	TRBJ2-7	CASRPQRDTLYEQYF	TGCGCCAGCAGACCCCAGCGGGATACCCTCTACGAGCAGTACTTC
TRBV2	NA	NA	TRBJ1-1	CASSDGQGYTEAFF	TGTGCCAGCAGTGATGGGCAGGGGTACACTGAAGCTTTCTTT
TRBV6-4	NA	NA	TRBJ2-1	CASSHGELDEQFF	TGTGCCAGCAGTCATGGGGAGCTGGATGAGCAGTTCTTC
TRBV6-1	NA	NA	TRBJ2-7	CATRQEVSYEQYF	TGTGCCACCAGACAGGAAGTCTCCTACGAGCAGTACTTC
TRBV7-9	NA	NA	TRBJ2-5	CASSLRGETQYF	TGTGCCAGCAGCTTACGCGGAGAGACCCAGTACTTC